The 32 T cell receptor beta chains reported below all come from one sample, sequenced in a study of regulatory T cells in long-lasting Graves disease. CDR3-region Arm-PCR and iRepertoire HTBI primers produced the TCR beta libraries. TCRdb reprocessed the multiplex PCR reads with MiXCR, giving one entry per CDR3 protein. The table has over 300,000 distinct CDR3 sequences, around 19% seen once. The time point here: persistent/refractory GD, antithyroid drugs over 5 years with positive TRAb. The TCR library was made from RNA that had been extracted from PBMCs in TRIzol. This sample comprised peripheral blood mononuclear cells (PBMCs), obtained when the disease was refractory, from a patient treated with antithyroid drugs. The receptors come from a female donor with Graves disease.

This clonotype occurred many times. The chain uses TRBV28 and TRBJ2-7, with a weak D call TRBD1 (6 bases). CDR3 length equals 19 residues. The V gene lost 3 bases and the J gene lost 2 bases, with 26 bases spanning the gap. Germline V gene sequence: CDR1 MDHEN, CDR2 SYDVKM. The CDR3 loop is CASSLWSQGRIGRTYEQYF. CDR3 in DNA: TGTGCCAGCAGTTTGTGGTCACAGGGAAGGATTGGACGCACCTACGAGCAGTACTTC.

This clonotype was recorded at least ten times. The V and J genes are TRBV27 and TRBJ2-7; 10 bases align to TRBD2. The CDR3 loop spans 14 amino acids. Germline assignment: CDR1 MNHEY and CDR2 SMNVEV (reference sequence). The V gene end was trimmed by 3 bases and the J gene end by 7 bases; junction bases not matched to a gene: 6. The DNA of the CDR3 is TGTGCCAGCAGTTTTGGGAGCGGGAGGGAAGAGCAGTACTTC. It encodes CASSFGSGREEQYF.

The V gene is TRBV7-2, the J gene TRBJ2-7; D may be TRBD1 (6 bases). V lost 4 bases to trimming and J lost 0 bases, with 13 bases between them. CDR3 length: 15 residues. Germline V gene data show CDR1 as SGHTA and CDR2 as FQGNSA. The CDR3 nucleotides are TGTGCCAGCAGCTCAGGGACGGACAGCTCCTACGAGCAGTACTTC. Translation gives CASSSGTDSSYEQYF.

This clonotype was seen more than once but under ten times. This chain links TRBV25-1 with TRBJ2-5; D may correspond to TRBD1 or TRBD2 (5 bases each). Deletions cut 2 bases from V and 6 bases from J, with 7 bases between. This CDR3 spans 12 amino acids. From germline, CDR1 is MGHDK and CDR2 SYGVNS. DNA for the CDR3: TGTGCCAGCAGTGAAACGGGACAGACCCAGTACTTC. The encoded protein is CASSETGQTQYF.

A note on this clonotype: This sequence may be a read error, since a much larger clone differs from it by one base. This chain links TRBV20-1 with TRBJ2-7; TRBD2 agrees at 7 bases. The CDR3 spans 14 residues. V dropped 0 bases and J dropped 6; count of bases not matched to a gene: 8. Germline lookup yields CDR1 DFQATT and CDR2 SNEGSKA (reference sequence). The CDR3 reads CSARERRERFEQYF. For the CDR3, the DNA is TGCAGTGCTAGAGAGAGGCGGGAGCGCTTCGAGCAGTACTTC.

V is TRBV6-1 and J is TRBJ2-2; either TRBD1 or TRBD2 may fit D (5 bases each). The germline CDR1 and CDR2 sequences are MNHNS and SASEGT. Trimming took 0 bases from V and 6 from J, leaving 23 bases between them. There are 19 residues in the CDR3. CDR3 in amino acids: CASSEAEASLGVLSGELFF. The DNA for the CDR3 is TGTGCCAGCAGTGAAGCGGAGGCTTCACTAGGGGTTTTATCCGGGGAGCTGTTTTTT.

This clonotype turned up a few times. This sequence joins TRBV5-1 and TRBJ2-7, with D possibly called TRBD1 or TRBD2 (5 bases each). Germline V gives CDR1 SGHRS, CDR2 YFSETQ. CDR3 length equals 13 residues. Trimming took off 2 bases at V and 6 bases at J, with 12 bases between the two ends. The CDR3 bases are TGCGCCAGCAGCTTTGGGGGTTGGGCCGAGCAGTACTTC. Its protein is CASSFGGWAEQYF.

There are a few counts of this clonotype. J is TRBJ2-5 and V is TRBV4-1, with D unclear. The CDR3 runs 13 residues. V was pared by 4 bases and J by 4 bases, with 10 bases between. CDR1 and CDR2 from the germline V gene are MGHRA and YSYEKL. The CDR3, as DNA: TGCGCCAGCAGCCCCATGGAAACAGAGACCCAGTACTTC. It codes for CASSPMETETQYF.

To note about this clonotype: A much larger clone lies a single base off, so this may be a read error. The chain couples TRBV12-5 to TRBJ1-2, with 7 bases fitting TRBD1. CDR3 length equals 14 residues. Germline CDR1 and CDR2: LGHNT and FRNRAP. CDR3 region: CASSLATGVYGYTF. CDR3 nucleotide sequence: TGTGCTAGTAGTTTGGCCACAGGGGTTTATGGCTACACCTTC.

In its sample, this clonotype was seen a few times. A clone one base away is much larger, so this may be a read error. This chain connects TRBV20-1 to TRBJ2-5; 8 bases match TRBD1. The trim removed 5 bases at V and 7 bases at J, leaving 9 bases unmatched. The CDR3 runs to 13 residues. The germline CDR1 and CDR2 sequences are DFQATT and SNEGSKA (reference sequence). CDR3 loop: CSAASPTGGTQYF. The CDR3, as DNA: TGCAGTGCTGCCAGCCCAACAGGGGGGACCCAGTACTTC.

The table lists this clonotype with many counts. V gene TRBV10-3 combines with J gene TRBJ1-1, with TRBD1 matching 7 bases. V lost 9 bases, J lost 3 bases, and 7 bases stayed unmatched. Per germline, CDR1 ENHRY and CDR2 SYGVKD. The CDR3 consists of 13 residues. In DNA, the CDR3 is TGTGCCATTAAGACAGGGATTGACACTGAAGCTTTCTTT. Its protein is CAIKTGIDTEAFF.

In this sample, this clonotype turned up many times. The J gene is TRBJ1-5, the V gene TRBV5-1; 9 bases match TRBD1. CDR1 and CDR2 from the germline V gene are SGHRS and YFSETQ. V was pared by 1 base and J by 3 bases, with 2 bases of the junction left unmatched. The CDR3 loop spans 15 amino acids. For the CDR3, the DNA is TGCGCCAGCAGCTTGACAGGGGGCTTCAATCAGCCCCAGCATTTT. Amino acids: CASSLTGGFNQPQHF. Variable domain in full (rest from reference TRBV5-1 and TRBJ1-5): KAGVTQTPRYLIKTRGQQVTLSCSPISGHRSVSWYQQTPGQGLQFLFEYFSETQRNKGNFPGRFSGRQFSNSRSEMNVSTLELGDSALYLCASSLTGGFNQPQHFGDGTRLSIL.

This clonotype was detected a few times. The chain employs TRBV20-1 and TRBJ2-7, with TRBD2 matching over 8 bases. With 3 bases clipped from V and 4 bases from J, the junction kept 8 bases outside the gene matches. Germline CDR1 DFQATT, CDR2 SNEGSKA (reference sequence). The CDR3 is made up of 14 amino acids. This CDR3 reads CSARGGGRRYEQYF. CDR3 coding DNA: TGCAGTGCTAGGGGAGGCGGGAGGAGATACGAGCAGTACTTC.

Note on this clonotype: A much larger clone lies one base from this, so it may be a read error. The V gene is TRBV7-2, the J gene TRBJ2-5, with D possibly matching TRBD1 (5 bases). CDR1 SGHTA and CDR2 FQGNSA come from the germline V gene. This CDR3 region has 15 residues. The CDR3 nucleotides read TGTGCCAGCAGCTTAACTTCAGGGCCTCAAGAGACCCGGTACTTC. Its translation: CASSLTSGPQETRYF.

This clonotype was seen at least ten times. The rearrangement joins TRBV6-1 to TRBJ2-6; D unresolved. Deletions cut 7 bases from V and 2 bases from J, with 6 bases between. The CDR3 has 13 amino acids. Germline V gene sequence: CDR1 MNHNS, CDR2 SASEGT. The CDR3 DNA reads TGTGCCAGCAAATCCGCTGGGGCCAACGTCCTGACTTTC. Encoded protein: CASKSAGANVLTF.

This clonotype was seen more than once but under ten times. CDR3 nucleotides: TGCGCCAGCAGCTTCGACTCAGGGGACTACGAGCAGTACTTC. Its protein is CASSFDSGDYEQYF. J is TRBJ2-7 and V is TRBV5-1; D is possibly TRBD1 (6 bases). Germline V gene lookup returns CDR1 SGHRS and CDR2 YFSETQ. Trimming removed 2 bases at V and 3 bases at J, with 12 bases between. This CDR3 is 14 amino acids long.

This clonotype was seen only a few times. The V gene is TRBV3-1, the J gene TRBJ2-4; D perhaps matches TRBD2 (6 bases). Per the germline V gene, CDR1 is LGHDT and CDR2 is YNNKEL (reference sequence). The germline V and J ends were trimmed by 4 bases and 3 bases, with 16 bases remaining between them. The CDR3 contains 16 residues. This CDR3 is CASSPTLGRNKNIQYF. The CDR3 coding sequence is TGTGCCAGCAGCCCCACACTCGGGAGAAACAAAAACATTCAGTACTTC.

This clonotype was observed at least ten times. This sequence joins TRBV12-3 or TRBV12-4 and TRBJ1-4, with TRBD1 matching over 7 bases. The CDR3 runs to 13 residues. V shed 8 bases and J 10 bases; nucleotides not matched to a gene: 10. This CDR3 is CASARTGRGKLFF. As DNA, the CDR3 is TGTGCCAGCGCCCGGACAGGCCGGGGAAAACTGTTTTTT.

This chain joins TRBV3-1 and TRBJ2-7; 10 positions match TRBD2. V shed 1 base, J shed 5 bases, and the junction held 5 bases outside the gene matches. CDR1 and CDR2 (germline): LGHDT, YNNKEL (reference sequence). This CDR3 region has 15 residues. Written as DNA, the CDR3 is TGTGCCAGCAGCCAAGTCACTAGCGGGAACGACGAGCAGTACTTC. As protein: CASSQVTSGNDEQYF.

The table lists this clonotype with a few counts. CDR3 protein: CSVVEENTEAFF. The CDR3, as DNA: TGCAGCGTTGTAGAGGAGAACACTGAAGCTTTCTTT. The chain combines TRBV29-1 with TRBJ1-1; no clear D gene. The CDR3 totals 12 residues. V was pared by 4 bases and J by 1 base, with 7 bases between. Germline loops: CDR1 SQVTM, CDR2 ANQGSEA.

This clonotype occurred many times. V usage is TRBV20-1 and J usage is TRBJ1-4; the D gene is possibly TRBD1 (5 bases). The CDR3 covers 14 residues. V was shortened by 0 bases and J by 7 bases, with 12 bases between the two germline ends. Looked up from germline, CDR1 is DFQATT and CDR2 is SNEGSKA (reference sequence). CDR3 in amino acids: CSARDSGRGEKLFF. CDR3 DNA: TGCAGTGCTAGAGATTCAGGGCGGGGTGAAAAACTGTTTTTT.

This clonotype came up many times. The chain combines TRBV9 with TRBJ1-2; possibly TRBD1 for D (5 bases). The CDR3 sequence is 14 residues long. The V and J ends lost 2 bases and 5 bases respectively, with 13 bases between them. CDR1 and CDR2 (germline): SGDLS, YYNGEE. The CDR3 bases are TGTGCCAGCAGCGTTACCGGGGACTCGTATGGCTACACCTTC. It yields the protein CASSVTGDSYGYTF. The complete variable domain, with remaining parts taken from reference TRBV9 and TRBJ1-2, reads DSGVTQTPKHLITATGQRVTLRCSPRSGDLSVYWYQQSLDQGLQFLIQYYNGEERAKGNILERFSAQQFPDLHSELNLSSLELGDSALYFCASSVTGDSYGYTFGSGTRLTVV.

In its sample, this clonotype was seen many times. The gene calls are TRBV2 and TRBJ2-7, with 7 bases lining up with TRBD2. V lost 8 bases, J lost 6 bases, and 10 bases stayed unmatched. The CDR3 totals 13 residues. Germline V gene lookup returns CDR1 SNHLY and CDR2 FYNNEI. Here the CDR3 DNA reads TGTGCCAGCGGGAGGGCCGGAGGGATCGAGCAGTACTTC. It is translated as CASGRAGGIEQYF.

As regards this clonotype: A far larger clone is just one base off, so this is likely a read error. V and J are TRBV28 and TRBJ2-5; D is perhaps TRBD1 (6 bases). The J call is doubtful: the DNA matches TRBJ2-7 better. The length of the CDR3 is 13 residues. Looked up from germline, CDR1 is MDHEN and CDR2 is SYDVKM. CDR3 loop: CVSSLYRVHEQYF. The DNA for the CDR3 is TGTGTCAGCAGTTTGTACAGGGTCCACGAGCAGTACTTC.

This clonotype turned up a few times. The chain links TRBV7-8 to TRBJ2-7; D is perhaps TRBD1 (5 bases). With 5 bases removed from V and 10 bases from J, the gap between germline ends came to 21 bases. CDR3 length: 14 residues. The germline V gene encodes CDR1 SGHVS and CDR2 FQNEAQ. This CDR3 reads CASSPTRQTTSQYF. CDR3 nucleotides: TGTGCCAGCAGCCCAACAAGACAGACGACGAGCCAGTACTTC.

The table lists this clonotype with many counts. This chain links TRBV27 with TRBJ1-2; 7 bases are shared with TRBD1. Trimming took 5 bases from V and 8 from J; bases not matched to a gene: 14. The CDR3 has 15 residues. The germline V gene has CDR1 MNHEY and CDR2 SMNVEV (reference sequence). CDR3 region: CASSPRRDSLGGYTF. The CDR3 DNA reads TGTGCCAGCAGTCCCCGCCGGGACAGCCTGGGGGGCTACACCTTC.

This chain uses TRBV2 with TRBJ1-2; 9 bases match TRBD1. V lost 7 bases, J lost 6 bases, and 12 bases stayed unmatched. Germline V gives CDR1 SNHLY, CDR2 FYNNEI. This CDR3 is 15 amino acids long. For the CDR3, the DNA is TGTGCCAGCAACATCAACCGGGACAGGGTCCATGGCTACACCTTC. This translates into CASNINRDRVHGYTF.

This clonotype was counted at least ten times. The chain uses TRBV27 and TRBJ1-5; possibly TRBD1 for D (5 bases). The germline CDR1 and CDR2 sequences are MNHEY and SMNVEV (reference sequence). V shed 3 bases and J shed 2 bases, with 8 bases lying between them. The CDR3 extends over 14 amino acids. The CDR3 DNA reads TGTGCCAGCAGTTTTCTAGGGGGCAATCAGCCCCAGCATTTT. It is translated as CASSFLGGNQPQHF.

The gene calls are TRBV11-2 and TRBJ2-1, with 8 bases lining up with TRBD1. The trim removed 3 bases at V and 5 bases at J, leaving 12 bases unmatched. CDR3 length: 17 amino acids. The germline V gene has CDR1 SGHAT and CDR2 FQNNGV. The CDR3 region has the DNA TGTGCCAGCAGCTTTGTTTACGGGCCGGGACAGGACAATGAGCAGTTCTTC. Its protein is CASSFVYGPGQDNEQFF.

This clonotype came up many times. This chain joins TRBV7-2 and TRBJ1-1; no definite D call. The V end was cut by 0 bases, the J end by 1 base, with 6 bases between. The CDR3 length is 14 residues. Germline V CDR1 and CDR2: SGHTA, FQGNSA. The CDR3 bases are TGTGCCAGCAGCTTAGCGAGGAGGAACACTGAAGCTTTCTTT. Translation gives CASSLARRNTEAFF.

This clonotype was observed many times. This chain joins TRBV20-1 and TRBJ2-5; D tentatively fits TRBD1 or TRBD2 (6 bases each). The CDR3 is 14 amino acids. V shed 1 base and J shed 5 bases, with 14 bases lying between them. Looked up from germline, CDR1 is DFQATT and CDR2 is SNEGSKA (reference sequence). This CDR3 is CSARGWGALETQYF. DNA for the CDR3: TGCAGTGCTAGAGGCTGGGGGGCCCTGGAGACCCAGTACTTC.

Many counts were recorded for this clonotype. The rearrangement uses TRBV20-1 and TRBJ1-6; D uncertain. The CDR3 totals 12 residues. Germline loops: CDR1 DFQATT, CDR2 SNEGSKA (reference sequence). V lost 6 bases to trimming and J lost 0 bases, with 3 bases between them. The CDR3 loop reads CSAGSYNSPLHF. The CDR3 nucleotides are TGCAGTGCCGGCTCCTATAATTCACCCCTCCACTTT.